The 2 T cell receptor beta chains presented below share a single source sample, sequenced in a study of blood T cell repertoires in COVID-19. The protocol was immunoSEQ multiplex PCR, while the TCRdb copy is restricted to in-frame clones and leaves out a portion. The sample lists approximately 60,000 clones; about 94% were seen once. Input material: peripheral blood. Every receptor here comes from a man aged 70 or older with active COVID-19.

The chain combines TRBV29-1 with TRBJ1-1, with D tentatively TRBD1 (6 bases). Trimming shortened V by 4 bases and J by 5 bases, and 14 bases separated the two germline ends. This CDR3 comprises 13 residues. Looked up from germline, CDR1 is SQVTM and CDR2 is ANQGSEA. The CDR3 reads CSVAAGADTEAFF. CDR3 in DNA: TGCAGCGTTGCCGCAGGGGCCGATACTGAAGCTTTCTTT.

V and J are TRBV12-3 or TRBV12-4 and TRBJ1-1; D uncertain. The CDR3 has 13 residues. The ends were cut back, 5 bases at V and 2 bases at J, with 9 bases in the middle. The CDR3 protein is CASSLQTNTEAFF. CDR3 nucleotides: TGTGCCAGCAGTCTCCAGACTAACACTGAAGCTTTCTTT.